Shown below are 20 T cell receptor beta chains from a single sample sequenced in a study of regulatory T cells. Whole-study results and caveats: In CD3G-deficient patients, conventional CD4+ T cells were enriched for hydrophobic CDR3 residues at positions 6 and 7.

Primers: 52 TRBV forward and 13 TRBJ reverse. Libraries were prepared by immunoSEQ multiplex PCR; TCRdb keeps only in-frame clonotypes and omits some of them. The data show tens of thousands of clones, about 93% seen once. No antigen is known for these receptors. What was sequenced was conventional CD4+ T cells sorted from blood. The origin of the receptors is a child aged 2 to 15 with CD3G deficiency.

The rearrangement joins TRBV4-1 to TRBJ2-3; D gene ambiguous. CDR1 and CDR2 from the germline V gene are MGHRA and YSYEKL. V lost 4 bases, J lost 7 bases, and 12 bases lay in between. The CDR3 consists of 13 residues. The CDR3 protein is CASSPTVRNTQYF. CDR3 nucleotide sequence: TGCGCCAGCAGCCCTACCGTTAGAAATACGCAGTATTTT.

The chain joins TRBV27 to TRBJ2-1; D is uncertain. This CDR3 contains 13 residues. The V gene lost 5 bases and the J gene lost 12 bases, with 17 bases spanning the gap. CDR1 and CDR2 from the germline V gene are MNHEY and SMNVEV (reference sequence). CDR3 DNA: TGTGCCAGCAGTCCCCCAAGGTCACGTCGGCAGTTCTTC. Protein sequence: CASSPPRSRRQFF.

This chain connects TRBV4-1 to TRBJ2-1, with TRBD2 identical over 11 bases. Germline loops: CDR1 MGHRA, CDR2 YSYEKL. Germline trimming cut 4 bases from V and 13 bases from J; bases unmatched to any gene: 12. This CDR3 is 15 amino acids long. CDR3 sequence reads: CASSPSPGTSGAQFF. The CDR3, as DNA: TGCGCCAGCAGCCCCTCTCCCGGGACTAGCGGCGCCCAGTTCTTC.

The V and J genes are TRBV7-8 and TRBJ1-4, with TRBD1 as a possible D gene (6 bases). The CDR3 spans 13 residues. Trimming removed 6 bases at V and 5 bases at J, with 10 bases between. CDR1 SGHVS and CDR2 FQNEAQ come from the germline V gene. CDR3 coding DNA: TGTGCCAGCAGTCGTGACAGGAATGAAAAACTGTTTTTT. Translated, it gives CASSRDRNEKLFF.

The J gene is TRBJ2-7, the V gene TRBV5-5; 10 nucleotides match TRBD1. From germline, CDR1 is SGHKS and CDR2 YYEKEE (reference sequence). Losses at the gene ends were 2 bases for V and 2 bases for J; bases not matched to a gene: 7. The CDR3 length is 16 residues. CDR3 sequence (DNA): TGTGCCAGCAGCTTAAGCGACAGGGGGCTCCCCTACGAGCAGTACTTC. This sequence encodes CASSLSDRGLPYEQYF.

The chain employs TRBV28 and TRBJ1-4, with 8 bases identical to TRBD1. The ends lost 4 bases at V and 7 bases at J; junction bases unmatched: 14. The CDR3 contains 17 residues. Germline V gives CDR1 MDHEN, CDR2 SYDVKM. The CDR3 coding sequence is TGTGCCAGCAGTTCACCCCTGGGGGCAGGGGGCAGTGAAAAACTGTTTTTT. Its translation: CASSSPLGAGGSEKLFF.

The chain is built from TRBV19 and TRBJ1-2; unclear D gene. This CDR3 is built from 12 residues. Trimming stripped 5 bases from V and 1 base from J, with 5 bases between. Per the germline V gene, CDR1 is LNHDA and CDR2 is SQIVND (reference sequence). The CDR3 loop reads CASSGINYGYTF. CDR3 coding DNA: TGTGCCAGTAGTGGGATTAACTATGGCTACACCTTC.

This chain uses TRBV28 with TRBJ2-7, with 7 bases fitting TRBD1. After removal of 6 bases from V and 1 base from J, the junction contained 6 bases not matched to a gene. The CDR3 extends over 14 amino acids. Per germline, CDR1 MDHEN and CDR2 SYDVKM. The CDR3: CASRLTQGSYEQYF. Written as DNA, the CDR3 is TGTGCCAGCAGACTTACACAGGGGTCCTACGAGCAGTACTTC.

This chain connects TRBV19 to TRBJ2-6; 7 bases are shared with TRBD1. The CDR3 totals 18 residues. V lost 4 bases to trimming and J lost 2 bases; unmatched junction nucleotides: 11. Germline V gene data show CDR1 as LNHDA and CDR2 as SQIVND (reference sequence). The chain's CDR3 is CASSTRQGLGAGANVLTF. CDR3 in DNA: TGTGCCAGTAGTACTCGACAGGGCCTCGGCGCTGGGGCCAACGTCCTGACTTTC. Full variable domain (rest looked up from reference TRBV19 and TRBJ2-6): DGGITQSPKYLFRKEGQNVTLSCEQNLNHDAMYWYRQDPGQGLRLIYYSQIVNDFQKGDIAEGYSVSREKKESFPLTVTSAQKNPTAFYLCASSTRQGLGAGANVLTFGAGSRLTVL.

The chain recombines TRBV28 with TRBJ1-5; 7 bases fit TRBD1. CDR1 and CDR2 (germline): MDHEN, SYDVKM. There are 15 residues in the CDR3. J was trimmed by 7 bases and V by 3 bases; bases with no gene match: 9. The CDR3 reads CASSLRRDRRQPQHF. The CDR3 DNA reads TGTGCCAGCAGTTTGCGTAGGGACAGAAGACAGCCCCAGCATTTT.

This chain connects TRBV5-1 to TRBJ2-3; 7 bases align to TRBD1. The germline V gene encodes CDR1 SGHRS and CDR2 YFSETQ. The CDR3 runs 14 residues. The V and J ends lost 4 bases and 6 bases, in that order; junction bases with no gene match: 8. For the CDR3, the DNA is TGCGCCAGCAGCCCGGACAGGATGGGGGATACGCAGTATTTT. Its translation is CASSPDRMGDTQYF.

The genes are TRBV28 and TRBJ2-1, with 8 bases aligning to TRBD2. CDR1 is MDHEN and CDR2 is SYDVKM in the germline V gene. Trimming at V came to 5 bases and at J to 7 bases, leaving 31 bases not matched to a gene. The CDR3 loop spans 22 amino acids. As DNA, the CDR3 is TGTGCCAGCAGTACTCCATTCCCTCGCGGTAGCGGGATGGGATTGGGTAGAAATGAGCAGTTCTTC. Translated: CASSTPFPRGSGMGLGRNEQFF.

This clone was recorded once. This chain uses TRBV30 with TRBJ2-1, with D possibly called TRBD1 or TRBD2 (6 bases each). CDR3 length: 12 residues. Trimming pared 1 base from V and 9 bases from J, leaving 10 bases between. Germline V gene sequence: CDR1 GTSNPN, CDR2 SVGIG (reference sequence). The CDR3 sequence is CAWSGGGLEQFF. The CDR3 coding sequence is TGTGCCTGGAGTGGAGGGGGGCTTGAGCAGTTCTTC.

This clone appeared once. In DNA form, the CDR3 reads TGTGCCAGCTCACCTGAGGGGGTGGGTGAGCAGTTCTTC. Protein: CASSPEGVGEQFF. The chain combines TRBV18 with TRBJ2-1; D may be TRBD1 (6 bases). This CDR3 is 13 amino acids long. V was trimmed by 3 bases and J by 9 bases, leaving 12 bases between them. Germline CDR1 KGHSH, CDR2 LQKENI.

V usage is TRBV5-1 and J usage is TRBJ2-5; D is ambiguous. Per the germline V gene, CDR1 is SGHRS and CDR2 is YFSETQ. This CDR3 is built from 14 residues. The ends were cut back, 2 bases at V and 3 bases at J, with 11 bases in the middle. CDR3 bases: TGCGCCAGCAGCTTAGGTCCCCCAAAAGAGACCCAGTACTTC. Its translation is CASSLGPPKETQYF. The full variable domain, completed using reference TRBV5-1 and TRBJ2-5, is KAGVTQTPRYLIKTRGQQVTLSCSPISGHRSVSWYQQTPGQGLQFLFEYFSETQRNKGNFPGRFSGRQFSNSRSEMNVSTLELGDSALYLCASSLGPPKETQYFGPGTRLLVL.

V and J are TRBV28 and TRBJ1-2, with D uncertain. V was trimmed by 4 bases and J by 5 bases, leaving 11 bases between them. Per the germline V gene, CDR1 is MDHEN and CDR2 is SYDVKM. This CDR3 comprises 13 residues. CDR3 DNA sequence: TGTGCCAGCAGTTCCCCGGAGGTATATGGCTACACCTTC. Protein: CASSSPEVYGYTF.

The V and J genes are TRBV28 and TRBJ1-5; D is undetermined. The ends were cut back, 3 bases at V and 3 bases at J, with 12 bases in the middle. The CDR3 sequence is 15 residues long. In germline, CDR1 is MDHEN, CDR2 SYDVKM. The CDR3 region has the DNA TGTGCCAGCAGTTTCTTGGGTCGGAACAATCAGCCCCAGCATTTT. As protein: CASSFLGRNNQPQHF.

This chain links TRBV7-6 with TRBJ1-5, with D tentatively TRBD1 (6 bases). The CDR3 has 12 amino acids. CDR1 is SGHVS and CDR2 is FNYEAQ in the germline V gene. Between the trimmed V and J ends, which lost 6 bases and 9 bases, there was a span of 12 bases. CDR3 bases: TGTGCCAGCAGACCAGGGGAGGTGCCCCAGCATTTT. Its translation is CASRPGEVPQHF.

The CDR3 DNA reads as TGTGCCAGCAGTTTATCCCCCGGGACTAGCGATACCTACGAGCAGTACTTC. It encodes CASSLSPGTSDTYEQYF. The chain is built from TRBV28 and TRBJ2-7; 10 bases match TRBD2. The CDR3 runs to 17 residues. The germline CDR1 and CDR2 sequences are MDHEN and SYDVKM. Unmatched junction bases numbered 8, after V lost 1 base and J lost 2 bases.

The chain has TRBV7-9 and TRBJ2-7, with 8 bases fitting TRBD1. The CDR3 is made up of 15 amino acids. Trimming took 5 bases from V and 0 from J; bases not matched to a gene: 6. From germline, CDR1 is SEHNR and CDR2 FQNEAQ (reference sequence). CDR3 residues: CASSLGQGNSYEQYF. The CDR3 DNA follows: TGTGCCAGCAGCCTTGGACAGGGAAACTCCTACGAGCAGTACTTC.